This TCR beta chain appears in the sequencing data of a study of T cell responses to AZD1222 COVID-19 vaccine. General study results and limits: Reportedly, nearly half the spike-specific TCRs target unmutated variant regions. None of the repertoires were sampled until the peak T cell response had passed. Vaccine-associated CD4 TCRs spanned spike, dominant at 160-218 and 743-854. Compared with day 0, the breadth and depth of the Spike-specific TCR repertoire rose significantly after two doses of AZD1222.

Data came from immunoSEQ multiplex PCR; TCRdb stores just in-frame clones and leaves some out. The profile covers roughly 170,000 clones, with 70% to 90% appearing a single time and more than 0.4% taken by the ten largest. CDR3 length: 16 residues. Germline-derived CDR1 and CDR2 are SGHAT and FQNNGV. The junction had 13 bases not matched to a gene; V was cut back by 4 bases and J by 6 bases. Remarks on this clone: The antigen is undetermined.

V is TRBV11-2 and J is TRBJ1-2; 8 nucleotides line up with TRBD1. This sequence originates from an adult in good health. Source: peripheral blood, taken on day 0 of AZD1222 vaccination. The CDR3 nucleotides read TGTGCCAGCAGCTCAACACCGGACAGGGTCCCCCATGGCTACACCTTC. Translation gives CASSSTPDRVPHGYTF.